The clone carrying this T cell receptor (beta chain) was detected a few times. Its antigen is as yet unknown. TCRdb called the 5' RACE reads again in MiXCR, with one record for every CDR3 protein. The table records under 450,000 distinct CDR3 sequences, roughly 18% of them present only once. This sample was included in a study of CD8 T cells in ankylosing spondylitis. Study conclusions and caveats: Blood of patients with ankylosing spondylitis appeared to be characterized by a TCR beta motif of several highly homologous variants. Researchers reportedly found disease-linked clones significantly enriched in matched ankylosing spondylitis synovial fluid.

The germline gives CDR1 SGDLS, CDR2 YYNGEE. V gave up 3 bases and J gave up 8 bases; unmatched junction bases: 3. This CDR3 is built from 13 residues. The V call is TRBV9, the J call TRBJ2-1; 9 bases are a match to TRBD2. Sequenced material: blood, either unsorted or a sorted T cell fraction (not recorded which). This sequence was found in a male donor with ankylosing spondylitis. CDR3 DNA sequence: TGTGCCAGCAGCGGAGCGGGGGGCGATGAGCAGTTCTTC. It yields the protein CASSGAGGDEQFF.